This T cell receptor (beta chain) stems from a study of cytomegalovirus exposure and HLA in healthy donors. As for this clone: Its target is not known.

Researchers ran the PCR with 60 Vbeta and 13 Jbeta primers. Assay: immunoSEQ multiplex PCR; the TCRdb copy retains only in-frame clones and omits some. The sample carries over 150,000 clones, about 82% recorded once. This CDR3 has 17 amino acids. Germline V lookup: CDR1 SNHLY, CDR2 FYNNEI. V dropped 2 bases and J dropped 1; count of bases not matched to a gene: 10. Regarding the study as a whole: Some TCR beta chains (over 150 of them) were listed as cytomegalovirus-associated. What a later analysis reportedly showed was that an Asian-associated ancestry cluster had fewer N-insertions than the roughly 720-donor mean.

Sequencing used PBMCs. The V call is TRBV2, the J call TRBJ1-1; 7 nucleotides line up with TRBD1. The TCR comes from a woman in her 30s in good health and CMV-seropositive. CDR3 nucleotide sequence: TGTGCCAGCAGTGAATTGGCAGGGGGGAGTCGGAACACTGAAGCTTTCTTT. It yields the protein CASSELAGGSRNTEAFF. The variable domain in full, completed from reference TRBV2 and TRBJ1-1, reads EPEVTQTPSHQVTQMGQEVILRCVPISNHLYFYWYRQILGQKVEFLVSFYNNEISEKSEIFDDQFSVERPDGSNFTLKIRSTKLEDSAMYFCASSELAGGSRNTEAFFGQGTRLTVV.